Presented here are 18 T cell receptor beta chains from one specimen sequenced in a study of shared clonotypes between healthy human individuals. Assay: immunoSEQ multiplex PCR; the TCRdb copy retains only in-frame clones and omits some. The sample records about 380,000 clones, about 96% being singletons. Material for sequencing was memory CD8+ T cells sorted from blood. Regarding subset: CD45RO+ cells pooled with CCR7-negative TemRA cells. These receptors were collected from a young man in good health.

Worth noting for this clone: The sample has other DNA sequences that encode this CDR3 too. The rearrangement links TRBV6-5 to TRBJ2-7; D is unclear. The CDR3 runs 11 residues. Between the trimmed V and J ends, which lost 2 bases and 4 bases, there was a span of 3 bases. CDR1 and CDR2 from the germline V gene are MNHEY and SVGAGI. The CDR3, as DNA: TGTGCCAGCAGTTACAAGTACGAGCAGTACTTC. Translated, it gives CASSYKYEQYF.

The gene calls are TRBV5-5 and TRBJ2-6, with D perhaps matching TRBD1 or TRBD2 (5 bases each). The V end lost 2 bases, the J end lost 1 base, and 13 bases lay between the germline ends. Per the germline V gene, CDR1 is SGHKS and CDR2 is YYEKEE (reference sequence). CDR3 length equals 17 residues. CDR3 DNA: TGTGCCAGCAGCTTAGTAGCCGGGGCGTCTGGGGCCAACGTCCTGACTTTC. Protein sequence: CASSLVAGASGANVLTF. Full variable domain (rest looked up from reference TRBV5-5 and TRBJ2-6): DAGVTQSPTHLIKTRGQQVTLRCSPISGHKSVSWYQQVLGQGPQFIFQYYEKEERGRGNFPDRFSARQFPNYSSELNVNALLLGDSALYLCASSLVAGASGANVLTFGAGSRLTVL.

The chain is built from TRBV10-3 and TRBJ2-1, with 12 bases lining up with TRBD2. Trimming cost V 10 bases and J 7 bases; bases outside gene matches: 8. Germline V gene lookup returns CDR1 ENHRY and CDR2 SYGVKD. This CDR3 has 14 amino acids. The CDR3 DNA follows: TGTGCCACTATGACTAGCGGGAGAGGAAATGAGCAGTTCTTC. This sequence encodes CATMTSGRGNEQFF.

This clone was seen once. V gene TRBV5-4 combines with J gene TRBJ2-7; D perhaps matches TRBD2 (6 bases). V was shortened by 0 bases and J by 2 bases, with 15 bases between the two germline ends. Germline CDR1 SGHNT, CDR2 YYREEE (reference sequence). This CDR3 has 16 residues. This CDR3 is CASSLAVGRETYEQYF. The CDR3 DNA is TGTGCCAGCAGCTTGGCGGTGGGGCGGGAAACCTACGAGCAGTACTTC.

The count of this clone is one. This rearrangement joins TRBV5-3 to TRBJ1-2; D call uncertain. TRBV5-3 is sorted into the ORF group, with uncertain function. The CDR3 covers 11 residues. The V end was cut by 2 bases, the J end by 11 bases, with 10 bases between. The CDR3 sequence is CARSFQCRYTF. In nucleotides, the CDR3 is TGTGCCAGAAGCTTCCAGTGTAGGTACACCTTC.

V is TRBV6-6 and J is TRBJ2-7; D perhaps matches TRBD2 (6 bases). The germline V gene encodes CDR1 MNHNY and CDR2 SVGAGI (reference sequence). V lost 3 bases, J lost 4 bases, and 19 bases lay in between. This CDR3 is 16 amino acids long. CDR3 DNA sequence: TGTGCCAGCAGTTATCCGGGCGGGCTAGCGTTGTACGAGCAGTACTTC. It translates to CASSYPGGLALYEQYF.

The chain has TRBV5-1 and TRBJ2-2; perhaps TRBD1 as D (5 bases). V was shortened by 2 bases and J by 0 bases, with 14 bases between the two germline ends. Germline lookup yields CDR1 SGHRS and CDR2 YFSETQ. The CDR3 is 17 residues long. The CDR3 DNA reads TGCGCCAGCAGCTTAATCCAAGACAGCTCGAACACCGGGGAGCTGTTTTTT. It yields the protein CASSLIQDSSNTGELFF.

The V call is TRBV30, the J call TRBJ2-5, with 7 nucleotides matching TRBD1. The germline CDR1 and CDR2 sequences are GTSNPN and SVGIG (reference sequence). This CDR3 comprises 14 residues. With V trimmed by 0 bases and J by 1 base, 2 bases remained unmatched. For the CDR3, the DNA is TGTGCCTGGAGTGTAGGGGACAGCCAAGAGACCCAGTACTTC. This encodes CAWSVGDSQETQYF.

The chain carries TRBV4-2 and TRBJ2-2; unclear D gene. From germline, CDR1 is LGHNA and CDR2 YNFKEQ. V lost 0 bases, J lost 6 bases, and 11 bases lay in between. The CDR3 has 15 residues. CDR3 amino acids: CASSQDGFPAGELFF. The CDR3 DNA is TGTGCCAGCAGCCAAGATGGGTTCCCCGCCGGGGAGCTGTTTTTT.

This rearrangement joins TRBV14 to TRBJ2-3; TRBD2 aligns across 12 bases. V lost 4 bases and J lost 6; bases outside the gene matches: 5. Germline V CDR1 and CDR2: SGHDN, FVKESK. The CDR3 is 15 residues long. CDR3 loop: CASSLRTSGKDTQYF. CDR3 DNA sequence: TGTGCCAGCAGCCTTAGGACTAGCGGGAAGGATACGCAGTATTTT.

This rearrangement joins TRBV28 to TRBJ2-3, with 7 bases lining up with TRBD1. Per the germline V gene, CDR1 is MDHEN and CDR2 is SYDVKM. V shed 2 bases, J shed 3 bases, and the junction held 8 bases outside the gene matches. The CDR3 consists of 16 residues. CDR3 sequence reads: CASSLLTGKGTDTQYF. Written as DNA, the CDR3 is TGTGCCAGCAGTTTACTGACAGGGAAGGGGACAGATACGCAGTATTTT.

The sample holds one count of this clone. The chain couples TRBV28 to TRBJ1-2; D is ambiguous. The germline V gene encodes CDR1 MDHEN and CDR2 SYDVKM. Trimming took 6 bases from V and 4 from J, leaving 18 bases between them. The CDR3 extends over 15 amino acids. Written as DNA, the CDR3 is TGTGCCAGCAGGGTAGGGCCGAGACCTGCCTATGGCTACACCTTC. As protein: CASRVGPRPAYGYTF.

This chain connects TRBV5-8 to TRBJ1-4, with 7 bases fitting TRBD1. The CDR3 extends over 19 amino acids. Germline V gene lookup returns CDR1 SGHTS and CDR2 YDEGEE. The V and J ends lost 0 bases and 0 bases, in that order; junction bases with no gene match: 11. In DNA form, the CDR3 reads TGTGCCAGCAGCTTGGGTTTAGGGGGCGGAGGAGCAACTAATGAAAAACTGTTTTTT. It codes for CASSLGLGGGGATNEKLFF.

The genes are TRBV6-1 and TRBJ1-3; no definite D call. Trimming cost V 2 bases and J 4 bases, with 9 bases left between them. CDR3 length: 14 residues. Looked up from germline, CDR1 is MNHNS and CDR2 is SASEGT. The CDR3 region is CASSESPWGNTIYF. The DNA of the CDR3 is TGTGCCAGCAGTGAAAGCCCCTGGGGAAACACCATATATTTT.

The V call is TRBV18, the J call TRBJ2-1, with TRBD1 as a possible D gene (6 bases). The germline V and J ends were trimmed by 6 bases and 4 bases, with 13 bases remaining between them. Per germline, CDR1 KGHSH and CDR2 LQKENI. The CDR3 is 14 amino acids. CDR3 bases: TGTGCCAGCTCTCCCGGGACAACTTACAATGAGCAGTTCTTC. This codes for CASSPGTTYNEQFF.

This chain links TRBV6-1 with TRBJ2-7, with a possible D match to TRBD1 (6 bases). The length of the CDR3 is 14 residues. Germline CDR1 reads MNHNS; CDR2 reads SASEGT. Trimming stripped 7 bases from V and 1 base from J, with 14 bases between. CDR3: CASTSGDASYEQYF. The CDR3 DNA is TGTGCCAGCACTTCAGGGGACGCTTCCTACGAGCAGTACTTC.

This clone was recorded once. In nucleotides, the CDR3 is TGTGCCAGCAGCGCCGAACATCGGACTCTTAATGAGCAGTTCTTC. It yields the protein CASSAEHRTLNEQFF. The genes are TRBV9 and TRBJ2-1; possibly TRBD2 for D (5 bases). Looked up from germline, CDR1 is SGDLS and CDR2 is YYNGEE. Trimming stripped 3 bases from V and 7 bases from J, with 17 bases between. There are 15 residues in the CDR3.

The J gene is TRBJ2-5, the V gene TRBV7-9; D possibly corresponds to TRBD2 (6 bases). CDR1 is SEHNR, CDR2 FQNEAQ, per germline (reference sequence). The CDR3 is made up of 11 amino acids. V lost 5 bases to trimming and J lost 7 bases, with 8 bases between them. This chain's CDR3 is CASSLGGTQYF. DNA for the CDR3: TGTGCCAGCAGCCTGGGAGGGACCCAGTACTTC.